In this sample, the clone carrying this T cell receptor beta chain turned up many times. Its matching antigen is unknown. The sample comes from a study of human T cells and chemical hapten exposure. The study's findings and limits: Significantly greater numbers of large CDR3 similarity clusters came from expanded TCRs than from controls.

V gave up 0 bases and J gave up 0 bases, with 7 bases separating them. Looked up from germline, CDR1 is SGDLS and CDR2 is YYNGEE. The CDR3 runs 16 residues. TCRdb reprocessed the RACE reads via MiXCR and lists one record per CDR3 protein. The sample holds around 300,000 distinct CDR3 sequences; 7.7% are singletons and the top ten take around 1.2%. Described time point: pre-sensitization, week 0. The treatment was: therapeutic diphenylcyclopropenone sensitization with weekly scalp DPC. Each donor was an alopecia patient between 18 and 70 years of age who qualified for DPC. The material sequenced was whole blood, taken in connection with sensitization to the hapten diphenylcyclopropenone (DPC). This rearrangement joins TRBV9 to TRBJ1-6; D gene unclear. The clonotype originates from a man aged 18 to 30 with alopecia areata. Some clones in this sample may be carry-over from other donors' samples. The CDR3 spells CASSVEVSSYNSPLHF. For the CDR3, the DNA is TGTGCCAGCAGCGTAGAGGTCAGCTCCTATAATTCACCCCTCCACTTT.